This T cell receptor (beta chain) was documented in a study of STAT5B mutations in CD4+ large granular lymphocyte leukemia. In the study overall: Among healthy controls, a particular HLA allele went with more CDR3 'QG' motifs.

Findings of the study overall: No patients shared main leukemic clonotypes, though around 27% appeared at low frequency elsewhere. TRBV06-family usage was enriched in top patient clones (8/27) versus controls (2/35).

Per germline, CDR1 SGHNT and CDR2 YENEEA. Germline trimming cut 5 bases from V and 9 bases from J; bases unmatched to any gene: 10. The length of the CDR3 is 14 residues. Data came from immunoSEQ multiplex PCR; TCRdb stores just in-frame clones and leaves some out. This table has around 23,000 clones, 79% appearing once. To note about this clone: The antigen is undetermined.

Input material: CD4+ T cells from blood buffy coats. The chain links TRBV11-3 to TRBJ2-1; 7 bases are shared with TRBD2. This TCR was sampled from a human donor in good health. In DNA, the CDR3 is TGTGCCAGCAGCGGGGGGGGAGAGGGGTCTGAGCAGTTCTTC. Its translation: CASSGGGEGSEQFF. Combining the CDR3 with reference TRBV11-3 and TRBJ2-1 gives the whole variable domain EAGVVQSPRYKIIEKKQPVAFWCNPISGHNTLYWYLQNLGQGPELLIRYENEEAVDDSQLPKDRFSAERLKGVDSTLKIQPAELGDSAVYLCASSGGGEGSEQFFGPGTRLTVL.